This T cell receptor beta chain comes out of a study of patients and donors after allogeneic stem cell transplantation. TCRdb re-analysed the RT-PCR reads in MiXCR, keeping a single row per CDR3 protein. The sample includes fewer than 500,000 distinct CDR3 sequences, 16% seen only once; the top ten take around 7.9%. This clonotype was counted between two and nine times. The material sequenced was blood, either unsorted or a sorted T cell fraction (not recorded which). This TCR derives from a human donor who was either an allogeneic HSCT recipient or a stem cell or donor lymphocyte infusion donor (not recorded which). It is not recorded whose cells these are; they may come from a transplant donor.

In nucleotides, the CDR3 is TGTGCCAGCAGCTTAGATCGCACCCCTAAGAGGCAGTTCTTC. Translating it yields CASSLDRTPKRQFF. V gene TRBV11-2 combines with J gene TRBJ2-1; D not certain. V was cut by 0 bases and J by 12 bases, with 15 bases left in between. Germline V gene sequence: CDR1 SGHAT, CDR2 FQNNGV. CDR3 length: 14 residues.